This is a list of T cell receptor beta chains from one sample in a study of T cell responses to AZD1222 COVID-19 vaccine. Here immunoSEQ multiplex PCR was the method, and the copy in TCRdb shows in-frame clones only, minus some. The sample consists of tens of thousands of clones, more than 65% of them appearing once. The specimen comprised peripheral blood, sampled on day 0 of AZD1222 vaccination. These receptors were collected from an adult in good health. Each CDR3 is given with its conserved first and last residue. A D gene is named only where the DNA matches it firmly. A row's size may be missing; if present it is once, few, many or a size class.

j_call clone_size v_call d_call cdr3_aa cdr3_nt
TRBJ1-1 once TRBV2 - CASTFGGENTEAFF TGTGCCAGCACTTTTGGGGGGGAGAACACTGAAGCTTTCTTT
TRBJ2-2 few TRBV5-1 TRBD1 CATSDRASGELFF TGCGCCACCTCGGACAGGGCTTCTGGGGAGCTGTTTTTT
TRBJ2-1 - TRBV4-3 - CASSPQAIRGAYNEQFF TGCGCCAGCAGCCCCCAAGCGATCAGGGGGGCCTACAATGAGCAGTTCTTC
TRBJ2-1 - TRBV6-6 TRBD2 CASGSASGFYYNEQFF TGTGCCAGCGGATCTGCTAGCGGGTTTTATTACAATGAGCAGTTCTTC
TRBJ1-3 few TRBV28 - CASSKQGGNTIYF TGTGCCAGCTCAAAACAGGGTGGAAACACCATATATTTT
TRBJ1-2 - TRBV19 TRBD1 CASSSPKTAGQALTNYGYTF TGTGCCAGTAGCTCCCCCAAAACGGCGGGACAGGCCCTCACTAACTATGGCTACACCTTC
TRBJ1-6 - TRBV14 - CASSHPLSLPGGSPLHF TGTGCCAGCAGCCATCCACTGTCCCTTCCGGGAGGTTCACCCCTCCACTTT
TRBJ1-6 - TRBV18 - CASSPRDQNNSPLHF TGTGCCAGCTCACCACGGGACCAGAATAATTCACCCCTCCACTTT
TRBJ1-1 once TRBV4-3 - CASSQTGNTEAFF TGCGCCAGCAGCCAAACAGGGAACACTGAAGCTTTCTTT
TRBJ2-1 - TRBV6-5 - CASSYSHGRPYNEQFF TGTGCCAGCAGTTACTCGCACGGGAGACCCTACAATGAGCAGTTCTTC
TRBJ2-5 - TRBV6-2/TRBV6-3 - CASSLLGRWETQYF TGTGCCAGCAGTCTTCTGGGTAGGTGGGAGACCCAGTACTTC
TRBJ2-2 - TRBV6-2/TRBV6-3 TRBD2 CASSWGGSDTGELFF TGTGCCAGCAGCTGGGGAGGGAGTGACACCGGGGAGCTGTTTTTT
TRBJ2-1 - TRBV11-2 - CASSLAVGPSSYNEQFF TGTGCCAGCAGCTTAGCAGTGGGCCCGAGCTCCTACAATGAGCAGTTCTTC
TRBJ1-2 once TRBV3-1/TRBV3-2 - CASSQATGRLGYTF TGTGCCAGCAGCCAAGCGACAGGTCGTCTTGGCTACACCTTC
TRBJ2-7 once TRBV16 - CASSQTPFSYEQYF TGTGCCAGCAGCCAGACACCTTTCTCCTACGAGCAGTACTTC
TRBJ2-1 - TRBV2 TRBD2 CASSSRTSGNEQFF TGTGCCAGCAGTTCAAGGACTAGCGGCAATGAGCAGTTCTTC
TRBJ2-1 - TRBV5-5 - CASSPYPLQGGNEQFF TGTGCCAGCAGCCCCTACCCCTTACAGGGAGGGAATGAGCAGTTCTTC
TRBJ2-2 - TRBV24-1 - CVAVDTNTGELFF TGTGTCGCCGTGGACACCAACACCGGGGAGCTGTTTTTT
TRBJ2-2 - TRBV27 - CASSPRGTGELFF TGTGCCAGCAGTCCGCGGGGCACCGGGGAGCTGTTTTTT
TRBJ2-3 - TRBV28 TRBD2 CASSFASGRRTGTQYF TGTGCCAGCAGTTTCGCCAGCGGGAGGCGCACGGGTACGCAGTATTTT
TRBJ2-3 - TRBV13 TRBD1 CASSSGTGGLDTQYF TGTGCCAGCAGCTCGGGGACAGGGGGCTTGGATACGCAGTATTTT
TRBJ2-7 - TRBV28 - CASSLDPILGYEQYF TGTGCCAGCAGTTTGGATCCGATCCTGGGGTACGAGCAGTACTTC
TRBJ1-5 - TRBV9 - CASSVGRGTPQRNQPQHF TGTGCCAGCAGCGTAGGTAGGGGCACCCCCCAAAGAAATCAGCCCCAGCATTTT
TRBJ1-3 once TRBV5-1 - CASSLGSDGNTIYF TGCGCCAGCAGCTTGGGGAGTGATGGAAACACCATATATTTT
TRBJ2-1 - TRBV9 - CASSVALGGAYNEQFF TGTGCCAGCAGCGTAGCTCTAGGGGGGGCCTACAATGAGCAGTTCTTC